This is a list of T cell receptor beta chains from one sample in a study of beta chain features in type 1 diabetes. This table comes from immunoSEQ multiplex PCR, and its TCRdb copy is limited to in-frame clones, with some not included. The sample shows hundreds of thousands of clones, roughly 13% of them seen only once. The sample taken for sequencing was naive CD4+ T cells from blood. These receptors were collected from a man between 18 and 35 years old with type 1 diabetes. CDR3s leave out the opening cysteine and the closing phenylalanine or tryptophan. The size entry is marked missing in some rows and otherwise reads once, few, many or a size class.

few	TRBV25-1	ASSESGATSGRTEAF
few	TRBV7-2	ASRPSGQGGSPLH
NA	TRBV30	AWTPVSGMNTEAF
NA	TRBV9	ASSVGDRGYEQY
NA	TRBV29-1	SVEGNTNYGYT
NA	TRBV6-5	ASRRGVGLYGYT
few	TRBV25-1	ASGRAYSSGNTIY
NA	TRBV15	ATSRDRLAGDTQY
NA	TRBV5-1	ASSLASGSSYEQY
NA	TRBV7-9	ASSQNTEAF
few	TRBV7-9	ASSSTTGFD
NA	TRBV6-1	ASRTVYSGNTIY
few	TRBV19	ASSPVEGGTEAF
few	TRBV2	ASSEGWYSPLH
NA	TRBV30	AWRGLSTNEKLF
NA	TRBV9	ASSVGGGKTNEKLF
NA	TRBV30	AWSGAGGGYT
NA	TRBV2	ASSAFSPGPTEAF
NA	TRBV5-8	ASSLWTGTNTGELF
NA	TRBV29-1	SVIEVVAGGSSYNEQF
NA	TRBV25-1	ASSPARGAASSNYGYT
NA	TRBV4-1	ASSRGLQGRMGPQH
few	TRBV2	ASSETGVTNTGELF
NA	TRBV10-3	AISTGTGKSEAF
NA	TRBV6-1	ASSAPGPPGTQY
few	TRBV28	ASSYSFGGRGSYGYT
few	TRBV7-9	ASSHRTSENTGELF
NA	TRBV2	ASSEVAGANYGYT
few	TRBV30	AWNRDSSNEKLF
NA	TRBV4-2	ASSQDWDIDSNQPQH
NA	TRBV5-4	ASSSSGGPQETQY